The subject of this entry is one TCR beta chain. Antigen specificity is unknown. The sample comes from a study of cytomegalovirus exposure and HLA in healthy donors. The CDR3 is 15 residues long. Germline V gene sequence: CDR1 SGHKS, CDR2 YYEKEE (reference sequence). V lost 2 bases, J lost 8 bases, and 9 bases stayed unmatched. Findings and limits, study-wide: Most TCR sequences proved rare, with some public TCRs found in many donors. It was confirmed in vitro that a few of the CMV-associated chains were specific for CMV antigens.

Only in-frame clones appear in the TCRdb table, and some are missing; sequencing was by immunoSEQ multiplex PCR. The repertoire holds around 98,000 clones, with more than 75% as singletons. V and J are TRBV5-5 and TRBJ2-1; 8 nucleotides agree with TRBD2. Input material: PBMCs. This sequence originates from a man aged 18 to 29 in good health and CMV-seropositive. Here the CDR3 reads CASSFGTSVLDEQFF. CDR3 nucleotide sequence: TGTGCCAGCAGCTTCGGGACTAGTGTCTTGGATGAGCAGTTCTTC.